These T cell receptor beta chains were read from a single sample in a study of T cell responses to AZD1222 COVID-19 vaccine. The repertoire was sequenced with immunoSEQ multiplex PCR; TCRdb's copy has only in-frame clones and lacks some. The table records 150,000 to 200,000 clones, over 85% of them present only once. Sequencing used peripheral blood, obtained on day 0 of AZD1222 vaccination. The source of these receptors is an adult in good health. CDR3s include the opening cysteine and the closing phenylalanine or tryptophan. Fields, in order: V gene, J gene, D gene, clone size, CDR3 DNA, CDR3 protein. The D gene is left open where the match is weak. Some rows mark clone size as missing; the rest say once, few, many or name a class of expanded clone.

TRBV5-1	TRBJ1-1	TRBD1	NA	TGCGCCAGCAGCCCGGGAGGGACAGGGAACACTGAAGCTTTCTTT	CASSPGGTGNTEAFF
TRBV10-1	TRBJ2-6	TRBD1	NA	TGCGCCAGCAGTGAGTCGAGGGGCGGGGGACAGGGACAATCTGGGGCCAACGTCCTGACTTTC	CASSESRGGGQGQSGANVLTF
TRBV6-5	TRBJ2-1	NA	NA	TGTGCCAGCAGTTACTGGCTAGAGGGTTCCAATGAGCAGTTCTTC	CASSYWLEGSNEQFF
TRBV27	TRBJ1-2	NA	NA	TGTGCCAGCAGTTTATTTCGGGGGTCGAGTCTCATGGGTTATGGCTACACCTTC	CASSLFRGSSLMGYGYTF
TRBV5-6	TRBJ1-2	NA	NA	TGTGCCAGCGGGGAAGGGGCAGGGGCCGCAGGCTACACCTTC	CASGEGAGAAGYTF
TRBV29-1	TRBJ2-7	TRBD2	NA	TGCAGCGTTGAACCCCTCAAACCGGGACTAGCTCTCGAGCAGTACTTC	CSVEPLKPGLALEQYF
TRBV3-1/TRBV3-2	TRBJ2-7	NA	NA	TGTGCCAGCAGCCAATATAGCAACGAGCAGTACTTC	CASSQYSNEQYF
TRBV7-9	TRBJ2-3	TRBD2	once	TGTGCCAGCAGCTTAGCGATCGGCGGGAGCTTAGATACGCAGTATTTT	CASSLAIGGSLDTQYF
TRBV14	TRBJ2-7	NA	NA	TGTGCCAGCAGCCAAGAAGAGGTGTACGAGCAGTACTTC	CASSQEEVYEQYF
TRBV2	TRBJ1-1	NA	NA	TGTGCCAGCAGTGGAGTGGGGCGGAGCACTGAAGCTTTCTTT	CASSGVGRSTEAFF
TRBV6-1	TRBJ2-7	TRBD1	few	TGTGCCAGCAGTGACATGACAGGGAGTCAGAGCGAGCAGTACTTC	CASSDMTGSQSEQYF
TRBV4-1	TRBJ1-2	NA	NA	TGCGCCAGCAGCCAAGAACCAGGTTTCTATGGCTACACCTTC	CASSQEPGFYGYTF
TRBV2	TRBJ1-6	TRBD1	NA	TGTGCCAGCAGTAATCCAGGGGGCTATAATTCACCCCTCCACTTT	CASSNPGGYNSPLHF
TRBV28	TRBJ1-2	NA	NA	TGTGCCAGCAGCCGGAACCAGGGGTATGGCTACACCTTC	CASSRNQGYGYTF
TRBV4-2	TRBJ2-1	NA	NA	TGTGCCAGCAGCCAAGTGAGGGGGTCCTACAATGAGCAGTTCTTC	CASSQVRGSYNEQFF
TRBV6-6	TRBJ1-1	NA	NA	TGTGCCAGCAGTTACTCCGGCGAGGGAGTAGCTTTCTTT	CASSYSGEGVAFF
TRBV18	TRBJ1-3	NA	NA	TGTGCCAGCTCACCAGCTGGGTATTGGAACACCATATATTTT	CASSPAGYWNTIYF
TRBV7-9	TRBJ1-2	NA	NA	TGTGCCAGCAGCCTCGGACAGATCTATGGCTACACCTTC	CASSLGQIYGYTF
TRBV6-5	TRBJ1-1	NA	once	TGTGCCAGCAGTTACTCGAGGAGAGGTGAAGCTTTCTTT	CASSYSRRGEAFF
TRBV13	TRBJ1-3	TRBD1	NA	TGTGCCAGCAGCTTAGCGTCGGACAGGGCGCTCTCTGGAAACACCATATATTTT	CASSLASDRALSGNTIYF
TRBV29-1	TRBJ1-2	NA	NA	TGCAGCGTTGAAATAAGTTCTCATGGCTACACCTTC	CSVEISSHGYTF